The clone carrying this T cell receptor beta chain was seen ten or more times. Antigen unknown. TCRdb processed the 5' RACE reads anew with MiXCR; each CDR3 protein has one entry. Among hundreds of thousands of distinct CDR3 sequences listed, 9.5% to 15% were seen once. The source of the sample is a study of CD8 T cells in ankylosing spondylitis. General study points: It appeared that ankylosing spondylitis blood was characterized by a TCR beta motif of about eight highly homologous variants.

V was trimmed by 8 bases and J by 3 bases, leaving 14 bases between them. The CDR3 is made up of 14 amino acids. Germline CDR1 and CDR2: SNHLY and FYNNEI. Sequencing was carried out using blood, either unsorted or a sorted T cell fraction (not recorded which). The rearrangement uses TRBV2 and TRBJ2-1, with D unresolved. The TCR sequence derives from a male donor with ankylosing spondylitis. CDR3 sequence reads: CASFQTRSYNEQFF. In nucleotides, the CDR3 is TGTGCCAGCTTCCAAACGAGGAGCTACAATGAGCAGTTCTTC.